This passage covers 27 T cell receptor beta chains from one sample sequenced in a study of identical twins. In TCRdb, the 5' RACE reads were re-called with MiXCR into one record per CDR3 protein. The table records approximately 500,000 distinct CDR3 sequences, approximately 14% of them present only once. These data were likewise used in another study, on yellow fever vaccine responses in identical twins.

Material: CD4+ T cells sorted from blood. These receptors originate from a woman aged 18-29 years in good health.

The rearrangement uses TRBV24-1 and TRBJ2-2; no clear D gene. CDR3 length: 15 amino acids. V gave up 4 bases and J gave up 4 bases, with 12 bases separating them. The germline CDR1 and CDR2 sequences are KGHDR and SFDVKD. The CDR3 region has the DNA TGTGCCACCAGTGACCCCGAGAAGGTCACCGGGGAGCTGTTTTTT. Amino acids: CATSDPEKVTGELFF.

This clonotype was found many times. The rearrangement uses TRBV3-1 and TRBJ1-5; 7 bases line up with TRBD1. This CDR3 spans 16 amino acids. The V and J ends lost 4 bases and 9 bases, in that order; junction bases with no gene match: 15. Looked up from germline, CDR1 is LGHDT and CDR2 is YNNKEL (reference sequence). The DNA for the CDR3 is TGTGCCAGCAGCCGAGACGGCGCGGCAGGGGGTCGGCCCCAGCATTTT. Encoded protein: CASSRDGAAGGRPQHF.

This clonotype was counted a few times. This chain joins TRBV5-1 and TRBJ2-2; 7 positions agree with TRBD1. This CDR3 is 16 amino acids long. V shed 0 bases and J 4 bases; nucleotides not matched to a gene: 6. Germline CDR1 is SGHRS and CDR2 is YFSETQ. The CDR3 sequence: CASSLAPTGRTGELFF. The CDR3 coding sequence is TGCGCCAGCAGCTTGGCACCGACAGGGCGCACCGGGGAGCTGTTTTTT.

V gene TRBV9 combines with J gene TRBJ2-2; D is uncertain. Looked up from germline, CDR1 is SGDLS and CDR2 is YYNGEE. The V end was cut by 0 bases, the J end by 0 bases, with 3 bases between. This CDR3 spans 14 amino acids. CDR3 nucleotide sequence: TGTGCCAGCAGCGTAGTGACGAACACCGGGGAGCTGTTTTTT. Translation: CASSVVTNTGELFF.

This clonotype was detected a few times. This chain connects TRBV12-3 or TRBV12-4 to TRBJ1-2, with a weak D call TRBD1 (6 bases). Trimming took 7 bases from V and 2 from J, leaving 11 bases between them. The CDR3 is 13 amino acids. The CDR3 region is CASTTTGNYGYTF. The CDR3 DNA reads TGTGCCAGCACCACTACAGGGAACTATGGCTACACCTTC.

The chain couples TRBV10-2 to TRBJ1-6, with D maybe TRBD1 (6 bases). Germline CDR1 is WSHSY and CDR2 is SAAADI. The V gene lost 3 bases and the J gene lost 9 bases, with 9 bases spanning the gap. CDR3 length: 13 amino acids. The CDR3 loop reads CASSEQGGSPLHF. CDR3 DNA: TGCGCCAGCAGTGAACAGGGCGGTTCACCCCTCCACTTT.

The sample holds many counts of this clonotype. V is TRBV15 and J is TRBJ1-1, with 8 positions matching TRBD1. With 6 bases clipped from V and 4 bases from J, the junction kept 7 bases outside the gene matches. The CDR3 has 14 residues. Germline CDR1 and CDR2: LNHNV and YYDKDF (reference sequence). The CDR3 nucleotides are TGTGCCACCAGTTTGGGACAGGTTTTCACTGAAGCTTTCTTT. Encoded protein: CATSLGQVFTEAFF.

CDR3 loop: CASSYSTQRQAGELFF. The CDR3 region has the DNA TGTGCCAGCAGTTACTCGACACAGCGCCAGGCCGGGGAGCTGTTTTTT. The J gene is TRBJ2-2, the V gene TRBV6-2 or TRBV6-3; unclear D gene. This CDR3 has 16 residues. Germline loops: CDR1 MNHEY, CDR2 SVGEGT. V dropped 0 bases and J dropped 6 bases, with 14 bases sitting between them.

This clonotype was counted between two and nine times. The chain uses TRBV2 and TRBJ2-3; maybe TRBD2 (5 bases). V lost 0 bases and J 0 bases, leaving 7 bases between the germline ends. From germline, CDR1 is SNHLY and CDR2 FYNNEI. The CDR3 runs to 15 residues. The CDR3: CASSEAGVSTDTQYF. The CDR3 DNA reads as TGTGCCAGCAGTGAAGCCGGGGTTAGCACAGATACGCAGTATTTT.

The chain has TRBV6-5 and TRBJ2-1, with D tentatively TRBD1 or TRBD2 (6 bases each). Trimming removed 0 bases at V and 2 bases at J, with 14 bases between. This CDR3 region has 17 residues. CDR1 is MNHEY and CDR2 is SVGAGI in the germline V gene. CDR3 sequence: CASSYSKGDWPYNEQFF. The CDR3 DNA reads TGTGCCAGCAGTTACTCGAAGGGGGACTGGCCCTACAATGAGCAGTTCTTC.

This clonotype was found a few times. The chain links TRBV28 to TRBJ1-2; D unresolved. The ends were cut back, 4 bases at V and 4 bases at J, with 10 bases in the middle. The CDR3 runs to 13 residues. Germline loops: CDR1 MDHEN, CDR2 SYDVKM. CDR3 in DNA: TGTGCCAGCAGTTCCCCGCCCACCTATGGCTACACCTTC. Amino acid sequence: CASSSPPTYGYTF.

CDR3 residues: CASSDGAQPQHF. CDR3 sequence (DNA): TGCGCCAGCAGCGATGGGGCTCAGCCCCAGCATTTT. J is TRBJ1-5 and V is TRBV10-2; TRBD1 might be the D (5 bases). CDR3 length: 12 amino acids. Germline loops: CDR1 WSHSY, CDR2 SAAADI. The V end was cut by 6 bases, the J end by 6 bases, with 9 bases between.

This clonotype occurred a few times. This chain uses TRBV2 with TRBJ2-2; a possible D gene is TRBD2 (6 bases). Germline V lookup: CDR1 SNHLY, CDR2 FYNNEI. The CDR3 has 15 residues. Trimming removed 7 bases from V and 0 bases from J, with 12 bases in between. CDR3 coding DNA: TGTGCCAGCAAACGGGACTCGACGAACACCGGGGAGCTGTTTTTT. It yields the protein CASKRDSTNTGELFF. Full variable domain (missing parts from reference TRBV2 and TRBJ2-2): EPEVTQTPSHQVTQMGQEVILRCVPISNHLYFYWYRQILGQKVEFLVSFYNNEISEKSEIFDDQFSVERPDGSNFTLKIRSTKLEDSAMYFCASKRDSTNTGELFFGEGSRLTVL.

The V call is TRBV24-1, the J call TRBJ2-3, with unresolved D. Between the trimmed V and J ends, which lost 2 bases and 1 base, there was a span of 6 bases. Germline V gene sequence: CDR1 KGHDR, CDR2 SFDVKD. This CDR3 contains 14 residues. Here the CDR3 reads CATSDSTGTDTQYF. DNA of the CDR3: TGTGCCACCAGTGATTCCACAGGCACAGATACGCAGTATTTT.

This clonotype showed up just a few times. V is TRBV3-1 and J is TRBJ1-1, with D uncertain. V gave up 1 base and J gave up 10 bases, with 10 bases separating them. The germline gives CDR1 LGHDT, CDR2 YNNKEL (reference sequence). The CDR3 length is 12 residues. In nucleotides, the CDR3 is TGTGCCAGCAGCCAAGCGGATTGGGTAGCTTTCTTT. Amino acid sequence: CASSQADWVAFF.

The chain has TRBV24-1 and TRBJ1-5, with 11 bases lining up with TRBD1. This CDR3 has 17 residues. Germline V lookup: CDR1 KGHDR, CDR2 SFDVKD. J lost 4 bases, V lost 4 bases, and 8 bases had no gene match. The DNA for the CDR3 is TGTGCCACCAGTGACTCCCGGGACAGGGGGAGGAATCAGCCCCAGCATTTT. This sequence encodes CATSDSRDRGRNQPQHF.

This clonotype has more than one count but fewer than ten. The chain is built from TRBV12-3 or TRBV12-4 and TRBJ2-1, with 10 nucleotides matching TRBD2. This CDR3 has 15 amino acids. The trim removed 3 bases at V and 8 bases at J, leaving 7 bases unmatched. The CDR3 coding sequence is TGTGCCAGCAGTTTTTTGGGACTAGCGTCGGATGAGCAGTTCTTC. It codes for CASSFLGLASDEQFF.

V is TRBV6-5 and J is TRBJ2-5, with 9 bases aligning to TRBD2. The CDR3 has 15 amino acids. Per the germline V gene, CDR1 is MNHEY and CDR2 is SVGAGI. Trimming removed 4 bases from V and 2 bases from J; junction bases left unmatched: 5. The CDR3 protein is CASSSTSGRQETQYF. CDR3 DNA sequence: TGTGCCAGCAGTTCCACGAGCGGGAGGCAAGAGACCCAGTACTTC.

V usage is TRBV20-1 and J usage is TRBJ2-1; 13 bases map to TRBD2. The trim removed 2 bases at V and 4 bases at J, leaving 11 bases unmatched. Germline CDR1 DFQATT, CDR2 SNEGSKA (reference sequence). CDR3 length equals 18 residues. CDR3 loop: CSARTSGGAEGPYNEQFF. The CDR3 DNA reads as TGCAGTGCTAGAACTAGCGGGGGGGCCGAGGGCCCATACAATGAGCAGTTCTTC.

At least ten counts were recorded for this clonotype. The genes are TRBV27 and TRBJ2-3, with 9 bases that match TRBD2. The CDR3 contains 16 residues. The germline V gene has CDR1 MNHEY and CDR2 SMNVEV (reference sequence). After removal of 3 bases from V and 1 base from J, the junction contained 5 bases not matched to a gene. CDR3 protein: CASSFPSGARTDTQYF. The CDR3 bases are TGTGCCAGCAGTTTCCCTAGCGGGGCTCGCACAGATACGCAGTATTTT.

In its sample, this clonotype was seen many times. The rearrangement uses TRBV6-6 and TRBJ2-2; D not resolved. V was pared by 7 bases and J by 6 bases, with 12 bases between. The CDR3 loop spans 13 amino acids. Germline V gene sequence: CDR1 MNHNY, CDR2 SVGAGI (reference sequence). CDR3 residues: CASTPRGPGELFF. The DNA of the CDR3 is TGTGCCAGCACCCCGAGAGGCCCCGGGGAGCTGTTTTTT.

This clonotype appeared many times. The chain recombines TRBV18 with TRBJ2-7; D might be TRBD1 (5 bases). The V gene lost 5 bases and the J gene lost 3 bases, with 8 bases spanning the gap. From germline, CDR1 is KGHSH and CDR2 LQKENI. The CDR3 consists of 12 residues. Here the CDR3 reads CASSSDSYEQYV. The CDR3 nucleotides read TGTGCCAGCTCATCCGACAGCTACGAGCAGTACGTC.

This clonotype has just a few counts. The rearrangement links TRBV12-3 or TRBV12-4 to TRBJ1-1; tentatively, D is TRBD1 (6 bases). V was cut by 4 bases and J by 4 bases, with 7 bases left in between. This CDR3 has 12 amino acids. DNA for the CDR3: TGTGCCAGCAGTTGGGGGCTCACTGAAGCTTTCTTT. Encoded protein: CASSWGLTEAFF.

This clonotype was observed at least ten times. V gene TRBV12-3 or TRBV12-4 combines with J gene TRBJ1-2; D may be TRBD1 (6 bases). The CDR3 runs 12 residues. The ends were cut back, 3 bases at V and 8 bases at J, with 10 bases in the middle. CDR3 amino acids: CASSLGAGGYTF. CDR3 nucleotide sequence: TGTGCCAGCAGTTTGGGGGCGGGGGGCTACACCTTC.

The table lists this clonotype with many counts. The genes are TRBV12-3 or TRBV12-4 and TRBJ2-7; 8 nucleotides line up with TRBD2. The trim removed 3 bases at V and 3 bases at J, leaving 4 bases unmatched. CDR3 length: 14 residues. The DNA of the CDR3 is TGTGCCAGCAGTTTCGGACTAGCCAACTACGAGCAGTACTTC. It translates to CASSFGLANYEQYF.

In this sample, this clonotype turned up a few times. The CDR3 region has the DNA TGTGCCAGCAGTCCAACGGGACAGGGTTCTTACGAGCAGTACTTC. Translated, it gives CASSPTGQGSYEQYF. The chain couples TRBV28 to TRBJ2-7; 9 bases agree with TRBD1. Germline V gives CDR1 MDHEN, CDR2 SYDVKM. The trim removed 5 bases at V and 4 bases at J, leaving 9 bases unmatched. The CDR3 sequence is 15 residues long. The full variable domain, in which reference TRBV28 and TRBJ2-7 provide the parts outside the CDR3, is DVKVTQSSRYLVKRTGEKVFLECVQDMDHENMFWYRQDPGLGLRLIYFSYDVKMKEKGDIPEGYSVSREKKERFSLILESASTNQTSMYLCASSPTGQGSYEQYFGPGTRLTVT.

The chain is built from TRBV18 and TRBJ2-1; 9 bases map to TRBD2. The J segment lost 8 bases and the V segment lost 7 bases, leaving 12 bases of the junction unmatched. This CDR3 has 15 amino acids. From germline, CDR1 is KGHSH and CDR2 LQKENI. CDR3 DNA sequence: TGTGCCAGCTGGTCCGGGACTAGCAGTTTGGATGAGCAGTTCTTC. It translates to CASWSGTSSLDEQFF.